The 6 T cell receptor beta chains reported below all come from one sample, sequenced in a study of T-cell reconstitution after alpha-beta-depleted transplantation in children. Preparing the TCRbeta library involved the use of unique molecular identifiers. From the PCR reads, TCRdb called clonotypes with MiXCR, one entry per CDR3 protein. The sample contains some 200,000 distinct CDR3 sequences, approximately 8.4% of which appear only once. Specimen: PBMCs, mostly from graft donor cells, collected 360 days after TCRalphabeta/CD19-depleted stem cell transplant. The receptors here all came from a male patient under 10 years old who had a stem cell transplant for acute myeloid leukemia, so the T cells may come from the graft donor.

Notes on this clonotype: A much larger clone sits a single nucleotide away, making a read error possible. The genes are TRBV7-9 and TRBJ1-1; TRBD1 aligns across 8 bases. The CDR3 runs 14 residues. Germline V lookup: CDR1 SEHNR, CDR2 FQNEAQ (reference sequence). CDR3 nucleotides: TGTTCCAGCAGCTCTGCAGGGGGCGGAACTGAAGCTTTCTTT. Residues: CSSSSAGGGTEAFF.

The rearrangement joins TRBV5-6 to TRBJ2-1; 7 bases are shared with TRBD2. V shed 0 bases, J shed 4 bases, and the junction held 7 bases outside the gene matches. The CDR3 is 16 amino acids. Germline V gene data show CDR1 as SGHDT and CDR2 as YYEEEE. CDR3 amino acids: CASSLGRGTIYNEQFF. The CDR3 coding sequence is TGTGCCAGCAGCTTGGGACGGGGGACTATTTACAATGAGCAGTTCTTC.

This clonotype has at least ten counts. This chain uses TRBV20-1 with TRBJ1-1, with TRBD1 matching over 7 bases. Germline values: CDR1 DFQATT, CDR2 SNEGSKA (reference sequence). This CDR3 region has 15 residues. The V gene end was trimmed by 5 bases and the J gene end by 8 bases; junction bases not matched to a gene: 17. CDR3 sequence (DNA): TGCAGTGCTCGACCGACAGGGCGCCCATGGGGCGAAGCTTTCTTT. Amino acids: CSARPTGRPWGEAFF.

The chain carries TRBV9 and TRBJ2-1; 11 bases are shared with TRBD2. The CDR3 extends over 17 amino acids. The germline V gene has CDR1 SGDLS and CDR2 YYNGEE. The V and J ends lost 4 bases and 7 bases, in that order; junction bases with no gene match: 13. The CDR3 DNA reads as TGTGCCAGCAGCCCCGCCCCTACTAGCGGGGGTTGGAATGAGCAGTTCTTC. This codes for CASSPAPTSGGWNEQFF.

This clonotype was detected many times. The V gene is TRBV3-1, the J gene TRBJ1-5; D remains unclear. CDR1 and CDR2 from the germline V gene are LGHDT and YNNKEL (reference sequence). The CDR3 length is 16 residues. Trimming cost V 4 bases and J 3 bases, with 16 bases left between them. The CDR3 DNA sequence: TGTGCCAGCAGCCCCGGTGGAGTACCACTCAATCAGCCCCAGCATTTT. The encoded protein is CASSPGGVPLNQPQHF. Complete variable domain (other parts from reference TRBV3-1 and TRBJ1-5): DTAVSQTPKYLVTQMGNDKSIKCEQNLGHDTMYWYKQDSKKFLKIMFSYNNKELIINETVPNRFSPKSPDKAHLNLHINSLELGDSAVYFCASSPGGVPLNQPQHFGDGTRLSIL.

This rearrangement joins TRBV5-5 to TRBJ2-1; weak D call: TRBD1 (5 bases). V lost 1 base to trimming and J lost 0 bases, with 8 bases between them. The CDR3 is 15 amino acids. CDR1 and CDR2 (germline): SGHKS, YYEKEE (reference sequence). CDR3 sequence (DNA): TGTGCCAGCAGCTTGTTAGGGGACTCCTACAATGAGCAGTTCTTC. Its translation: CASSLLGDSYNEQFF.